The rows below give T cell receptor beta chains drawn from one sample of a study of vaccination effects on CD4 cells after COVID-19. These receptors have no known antigen. Assay used: immunoSEQ multiplex PCR; TCRdb lists only in-frame clones, some missing. The sample consists of roughly 48,000 clones, roughly three fifths of them appearing once. Material: CD4+ T cells from PBMCs cultured without peptide, obtained before COVID-19 vaccination. These receptors came from a human donor who received a COVID-19 vaccine. Each CDR3 is given with its conserved first and last residue. The D gene is left open where the match is weak. The size entry is marked missing in some rows and otherwise reads once, few, many or a size class.

V gene	D gene	J gene	clone size	CDR3 protein
TRBV6-2/TRBV6-3	-	TRBJ2-2	-	CASSDLTGRPTGELFF
TRBV7-2	-	TRBJ2-1	-	CASSLTVRDEQFF
TRBV19	-	TRBJ1-6	-	CASSMEAPLHF
TRBV7-2	-	TRBJ1-3	-	CASSNEGWGRGNTIYF
TRBV6-2/TRBV6-3	-	TRBJ1-2	-	CASSYAPGFGYGYTF
TRBV6-2/TRBV6-3	-	TRBJ1-1	-	CASSYSWGNTEAFF
TRBV5-1	TRBD2	TRBJ2-1	-	CASSPTSGGNNEQFF
TRBV7-2	-	TRBJ2-7	few	CASSLSEGSYEQYF
TRBV11-2	TRBD1	TRBJ2-6	-	CASSLRDRLRAGANVLTF
TRBV19	-	TRBJ1-6	-	CASRRDYSYNSPLHF
TRBV6-2/TRBV6-3	TRBD1	TRBJ1-1	-	CASSYTGGQLNTEAFF
TRBV28	TRBD1	TRBJ1-4	few	CASSLRGTGTNEKLFF
TRBV20-1	TRBD1	TRBJ1-1	-	CSARGRGQAFF
TRBV5-4	TRBD1	TRBJ1-1	-	CASSAGTGSTTEAFF
TRBV4-2	-	TRBJ1-6	-	CASSQEKGSSYNSPLHF
TRBV5-4	TRBD2	TRBJ2-1	-	CASSFGSASGAYNEQFF
TRBV20-1	-	TRBJ2-3	-	CSARDLSTQYF
TRBV4-1	-	TRBJ1-4	-	CASSQVAHKGNEKLFF
TRBV28	TRBD2	TRBJ2-1	-	CASRPSGSNEQFF
TRBV24-1	-	TRBJ2-3	once	CATDTDGGREYTQYF
TRBV5-1	TRBD1	TRBJ1-4	-	CASSATGGTNEKLFF
TRBV19	TRBD1	TRBJ1-5	-	CASSRQGQLPPQHF
TRBV4-1	-	TRBJ1-5	few	CASSQMILDAGGQPQHF
TRBV20-1	-	TRBJ2-2	-	CSASSLRGGTGELFF
TRBV27	-	TRBJ2-5	-	CASSRSQETQYF
TRBV2	-	TRBJ1-1	few	CASSVIFGGAFF
TRBV10-3	TRBD1	TRBJ1-1	few	CAIRDRLSLTEAFF
TRBV19	TRBD1	TRBJ2-3	-	CASRQGASTDTQYF
TRBV2	-	TRBJ1-3	-	CASSGQLSGNTIYF
TRBV28	-	TRBJ1-2	-	CASRPSARNYGYTF
TRBV25-1	-	TRBJ2-2	once	CASSEYVEELFF
TRBV3-1/TRBV3-2	-	TRBJ1-2	-	CASSPRRQGHGYTF
TRBV6-1	-	TRBJ1-5	-	CASSEGSGRQPQHF
TRBV7-3	-	TRBJ2-3	-	CASSPIGSGGLDTQYF
TRBV23-1	-	TRBJ2-7	once	CASSLMRTVAVGYEQYF
TRBV7-9	-	TRBJ2-6	once	CASSLQAILSGANVLTF
TRBV5-1	TRBD1	TRBJ2-2	-	CASSLGQGMNTGELFF